What follows are 9 T cell receptor beta chains derived from one specimen sequenced in a study of CD8 T cells in ankylosing spondylitis. Study results and limitations: Characteristic, it appeared, of ankylosing spondylitis blood was a TCR beta motif of 7 or 8 highly homologous variants.

TCRdb re-derived calls from the 5' RACE reads in MiXCR, one entry per CDR3 protein. This table holds about 540,000 distinct CDR3 sequences, about 13% found once. The antigens of these receptors remain unknown. The specimen was blood, either unsorted or a sorted T cell fraction (not recorded which). The receptors stem from a male donor with ankylosing spondylitis.

There are a few counts of this clonotype. CDR3 protein: CSARGTGGGQPQHF. Here the CDR3 DNA reads TGCAGTGCTAGAGGTACGGGGGGCGGGCAGCCCCAGCATTTT. The genes are TRBV20-1 and TRBJ1-5, with a weak D call TRBD1 (6 bases). The V end lost 1 base, the J end lost 7 bases, and 14 bases lay between the germline ends. Germline-derived CDR1 and CDR2 are DFQATT and SNEGSKA (reference sequence). This CDR3 comprises 14 residues.

V is TRBV7-9 and J is TRBJ2-3; D not resolved. Germline V lookup: CDR1 SEHNR, CDR2 FQNEAQ (reference sequence). The CDR3 runs to 16 residues. V was pared by 4 bases and J by 0 bases, with 14 bases between. CDR3 sequence (DNA): TGTGCCAGCAGCTCGAAGCGATCAACTAGCACAGATACGCAGTATTTT. Translating gives CASSSKRSTSTDTQYF.

This clonotype was detected a few times. The V gene is TRBV5-1, the J gene TRBJ1-1; D ambiguous. Trimming pared 5 bases from V and 1 base from J, leaving 9 bases between. Germline-derived CDR1 and CDR2 are SGHRS and YFSETQ. The CDR3 spans 13 residues. CDR3 in DNA: TGCGCCAGCAGAGGAGGTGAGAACACTGAAGCTTTCTTT. This sequence encodes CASRGGENTEAFF.

V gene TRBV6-1 combines with J gene TRBJ2-5; D is perhaps TRBD1 (6 bases). Trimming removed 7 bases at V and 4 bases at J, with 16 bases between. Germline assignment: CDR1 MNHNS and CDR2 SASEGT. The CDR3 loop spans 14 amino acids. The DNA for the CDR3 is TGTGCCAGCATCGAGAAGCGCAGGGGAGAGACCCAGTACTTC. Amino acid sequence: CASIEKRRGETQYF.

This clonotype occurred a few times. The chain is built from TRBV7-8 and TRBJ2-1; tentative D call: TRBD2 (6 bases). The germline gives CDR1 SGHVS, CDR2 FQNEAQ. Trimming took 2 bases from V and 15 from J, leaving 17 bases between them. The CDR3 runs to 13 residues. CDR3 DNA: TGTGCCAGCAGCTTACATCGGGACTTTAATTTGTTCTTC. It yields the protein CASSLHRDFNLFF.

The rearrangement uses TRBV12-3 or TRBV12-4 and TRBJ2-7, with D unclear. The CDR3 length is 12 residues. The ends were cut back, 6 bases at V and 3 bases at J, with 9 bases in the middle. The CDR3 nucleotides read TGTGCCAGCAGCTGGACCCTCTACGAGCAGTACTTC. Residues: CASSWTLYEQYF.

This rearrangement joins TRBV6-2 or TRBV6-3 to TRBJ1-5; possibly TRBD1 for D (5 bases). The V gene lost 6 bases and the J gene lost 4 bases, with 13 bases spanning the gap. This CDR3 is built from 14 residues. The germline V gene has CDR1 MNHEY and CDR2 SVGEGT. For the CDR3, the DNA is TGTGCCAGCAGGGCCGGGACCGTGAATCAGCCCCAGCATTTT. This translates into CASRAGTVNQPQHF.

In its sample, this clonotype was seen many times. The V gene is TRBV12-3 or TRBV12-4, the J gene TRBJ2-3; TRBD2 agrees at 8 bases. The junction had 7 bases not matched to a gene; V was cut back by 5 bases and J by 6 bases. This CDR3 comprises 14 residues. The CDR3 coding sequence is TGTGCCAGCAGTCTCGGACTAGCCCTCGATACGCAGTATTTT. Its translation is CASSLGLALDTQYF.

This clonotype was found a few times. The rearrangement links TRBV9 to TRBJ2-1; 8 nucleotides align to TRBD1. Per the germline V gene, CDR1 is SGDLS and CDR2 is YYNGEE. The trim removed 1 base at V and 0 bases at J, leaving 15 bases unmatched. The CDR3 totals 20 residues. CDR3 in amino acids: CASSVRGQGASASSYNEQFF. CDR3 in DNA: TGTGCCAGCAGCGTAAGGGGCCAGGGGGCTAGCGCGAGCTCCTACAATGAGCAGTTCTTC.